This entry lists 25 T cell receptor beta chains sequenced from one sample in a study of regulatory T cells in long-lasting Graves disease. For TCR beta, libraries came from iRepertoire HTBI primers and Arm-PCR of CDR3 regions. TCRdb fed the multiplex PCR reads into MiXCR, producing one record per CDR3 protein. The data show roughly 400,000 distinct CDR3 sequences, with 21% seen just once and around an eighth held by the top ten. Time point indicated: persistent/refractory GD, antithyroid drugs over 5 years with positive TRAb. The authors made the TCR library using RNA they extracted from PBMCs. The sample in question was peripheral blood mononuclear cells (PBMCs), obtained when the disease was refractory, from a patient treated with antithyroid drugs. The receptors shown here come from a female donor with Graves disease.

This clonotype has just one count. A much more abundant neighbour one base away suggests this may be a read error. The chain links TRBV12-3 or TRBV12-4 to TRBJ1-5; D unclear. This CDR3 has 14 residues. CDR3 residues: CASSLRLLNQPRHF. The CDR3 bases are TGTGCCAGCAGTTTACGACTCCTAAATCAGCCCCGGCATTTT.

This clonotype was seen repeatedly, ten times or more. The V gene is TRBV29-1, the J gene TRBJ1-2; D not certain. The CDR3 runs 10 residues. CDR1 and CDR2 from the germline V gene are SQVTM and ANQGSEA. The V gene lost 6 bases and the J gene lost 4 bases, with 6 bases spanning the gap. CDR3: CSVDLYGYTF. The CDR3 region has the DNA TGCAGCGTAGACCTCTATGGCTACACCTTC. Drawing the rest from reference TRBV29-1 and TRBJ1-2, the complete variable domain is SAVISQKPSRDICQRGTSLTIQCQVDSQVTMMFWYRQQPGQSLTLIATANQGSEATYESGFVIDKFPISRPNLTFSTLTVSNMSPEDSSIYLCSVDLYGYTFGSGTRLTVV.

This clonotype showed up many times. V and J are TRBV28 and TRBJ2-5, with unresolved D. The CDR3 is 15 residues long. Germline V gene data show CDR1 as MDHEN and CDR2 as SYDVKM. Between the trimmed V and J ends, which lost 7 bases and 6 bases, there was a span of 21 bases. CDR3 sequence: CASTPGMGYPKTQYF. CDR3 DNA: TGTGCCAGCACCCCTGGGATGGGGTATCCTAAGACCCAGTACTTC.

This clonotype was observed many times. This chain joins TRBV28 and TRBJ2-2; TRBD2 matches 7 bases. CDR1 is MDHEN, CDR2 SYDVKM, per germline. Unmatched junction bases numbered 4, after V lost 2 bases and J lost 4 bases. The CDR3 has 15 residues. As DNA, the CDR3 is TGTGCCAGCAGTTTACGGACTAGAAGCACCGGGGAGCTGTTTTTT. Its translation is CASSLRTRSTGELFF. The variable domain in full, with the rest retrieved from reference TRBV28 and TRBJ2-2, is DVKVTQSSRYLVKRTGEKVFLECVQDMDHENMFWYRQDPGLGLRLIYFSYDVKMKEKGDIPEGYSVSREKKERFSLILESASTNQTSMYLCASSLRTRSTGELFFGEGSRLTVL.

The rearrangement links TRBV9 to TRBJ1-6; 8 nucleotides align to TRBD1. Germline V gene sequence: CDR1 SGDLS, CDR2 YYNGEE. The CDR3 loop spans 16 amino acids. After removal of 4 bases from V and 9 bases from J, the junction contained 12 bases not matched to a gene. The CDR3 DNA reads TGTGCCAGCAGCCCTTCGACAGGGGCTGATTCTTCACCCCTCCACTTT. This translates into CASSPSTGADSSPLHF.

The chain employs TRBV9 and TRBJ2-5; TRBD2 matches 10 bases. The CDR3 covers 14 residues. V dropped 3 bases and J dropped 5; count of bases not matched to a gene: 4. The germline V gene encodes CDR1 SGDLS and CDR2 YYNGEE. CDR3 bases: TGTGCCAGCAGCGACAGCGGGAGGGCCGAGACCCAGTACTTC. Its protein product is CASSDSGRAETQYF.

This sequence joins TRBV4-1 and TRBJ1-5; maybe TRBD1 (5 bases). This CDR3 contains 16 residues. The germline CDR1 and CDR2 sequences are MGHRA and YSYEKL. V shed 1 base and J shed 9 bases, with 19 bases lying between them. The DNA for the CDR3 is TGCGCCAGCAGCCAAGGGGTGGCAGGGCCCTCGCGGCCCCAGCATTTT. Translation: CASSQGVAGPSRPQHF.

Note on this clonotype: A read error is likely, as this CDR3 ends without the conserved phenylalanine or tryptophan. The genes are TRBV6-2 or TRBV6-3 and TRBJ1-2; D not certain. Germline V lookup: CDR1 MNHEY, CDR2 SVGEGT. The CDR3 totals 15 residues. Deletions cut 5 bases from V and 0 bases from J, with 13 bases between. This CDR3 reads CASSVGVTANYGYTL. The CDR3 DNA reads as TGTGCCAGCAGTGTCGGGGTAACAGCTAACTATGGCTACACCCTC.

This clonotype was found many times. The V gene is TRBV6-2 or TRBV6-3, the J gene TRBJ1-1; D is possibly TRBD1 (5 bases). This CDR3 spans 14 amino acids. Germline-derived CDR1 and CDR2 are MNHEY and SVGEGT. V was clipped by 2 bases and J by 3 bases, with 10 bases between them. This CDR3 is CASSYIGGDTEAFF. For the CDR3, the DNA is TGTGCCAGCAGTTACATCGGGGGGGACACTGAAGCTTTCTTT.

This clonotype was counted once. The chain joins TRBV5-4 to TRBJ2-3, with D perhaps TRBD2 (6 bases). The CDR3 consists of 16 residues. Germline values: CDR1 SGHNT, CDR2 YYREEE (reference sequence). Trimming removed 2 bases at V and 6 bases at J, with 19 bases between. The CDR3 protein is CASSFDGAGPRDTQYF. The DNA of the CDR3 is TGTGCCAGCAGCTTTGACGGAGCGGGCCCGCGGGATACGCAGTATTTT. Variable domain in full (rest from reference TRBV5-4 and TRBJ2-3): ETGVTQSPTHLIKTRGQQVTLRCSSQSGHNTVSWYQQALGQGPQFIFQYYREEENGRGNFPPRFSGLQFPNYSSELNVNALELDDSALYLCASSFDGAGPRDTQYFGPGTRLTVL.

This clonotype showed up just a few times. The CDR3 nucleotides are TGCAGTGCCATCCCCGGCAGCGGGAGTCTTGATGAGCAGTTCTTC. This gives the protein CSAIPGSGSLDEQFF. The chain is built from TRBV20-1 and TRBJ2-1; 8 bases fit TRBD2. This CDR3 is 15 amino acids long. The V and J ends lost 6 bases and 8 bases, in that order; junction bases with no gene match: 15. Germline V gives CDR1 DFQATT, CDR2 SNEGSKA (reference sequence).

This clonotype was seen at least ten times. J is TRBJ1-4 and V is TRBV27; 9 positions match TRBD1. CDR1 MNHEY and CDR2 SMNVEV come from the germline V gene (reference sequence). The CDR3 covers 14 residues. The ends lost 6 bases at V and 10 bases at J; junction bases unmatched: 9. CDR3 nucleotide sequence: TGTGCCAGCAGGCTGGGACAGGGTTGGGGAAAACTGTTTTTT. Amino acids: CASRLGQGWGKLFF.

This clonotype was recorded many times. The gene calls are TRBV29-1 and TRBJ1-1; TRBD1 agrees at 7 bases. The CDR3 runs to 14 residues. After removal of 4 bases from V and 0 bases from J, the junction contained 5 bases not matched to a gene. CDR1 is SQVTM, CDR2 ANQGSEA, per germline. CDR3 amino acids: CSVAGTELNTEAFF. In nucleotides, the CDR3 is TGCAGCGTTGCCGGGACAGAGCTGAACACTGAAGCTTTCTTT.

This chain links TRBV28 with TRBJ2-1, with D tentatively TRBD2 (6 bases). CDR3 length equals 15 residues. V was cut by 6 bases and J by 8 bases, with 20 bases left in between. Per germline, CDR1 MDHEN and CDR2 SYDVKM. CDR3 DNA: TGTGCCAGCAGCCGGAACCCGGGAGCACGAGATGAGCAGTTCTTC. Residues: CASSRNPGARDEQFF.

This clonotype was seen a few times. This sequence joins TRBV29-1 and TRBJ2-2; 7 nucleotides match TRBD1. The CDR3 runs 14 residues. The germline V gene encodes CDR1 SQVTM and CDR2 ANQGSEA. V gave up 7 bases and J gave up 1 base; unmatched junction bases: 6. CDR3 coding DNA: TGCAGCGCCAAGACAGGGTTGAACACCGGGGAGCTGTTTTTT. Translating gives CSAKTGLNTGELFF.

In its sample, this clonotype was seen many times. V is TRBV28 and J is TRBJ2-7; D not certain. The CDR3 runs 15 residues. Germline V gene lookup returns CDR1 MDHEN and CDR2 SYDVKM. Trimming stripped 6 bases from V and 0 bases from J, with 15 bases between. The CDR3, as DNA: TGTGCCAGCAGCCTGCCGACACGCCGCTCCTACGAGCAGTACTTC. Its protein product is CASSLPTRRSYEQYF.

Comments on this clonotype: A clone one base away is much larger, so this may be a read error. The chain is built from TRBV20-1 and TRBJ2-5; D might be TRBD1 (6 bases). The CDR3 has 12 residues. The germline V gene encodes CDR1 DFQATT and CDR2 SNEGSKA (reference sequence). Trimming left V 7 bases short and J 13 bases short, with 22 bases between. The CDR3 loop reads CSGHTTGLSRYF. CDR3 DNA: TGCAGTGGACACACCACAGGGTTGTCCCGGTACTTC.

At least ten counts were recorded for this clonotype. Sequence at one end of the junction differs from germline and may be a read error. CDR3: CASSLKGGQRTF. CDR3 DNA sequence: TGTGCCAGCAGCCTCAAGGGGGGACAGCGGACCTTC. This chain joins TRBV3-1 and TRBJ2-7; tentative D call: TRBD1 (7 bases). This CDR3 has 12 amino acids. Germline V CDR1 and CDR2: LGHDT, YNNKEL (reference sequence).

This clonotype has a count of ten or more. The CDR3 region has the DNA TGTGCCAGCAGTTTTCCCCAACGGGGGGAGCTGTTTTTT. Translating it yields CASSFPQRGELFF. This sequence joins TRBV27 and TRBJ2-2, with D unresolved. The CDR3 extends over 13 amino acids. The germline gives CDR1 MNHEY, CDR2 SMNVEV (reference sequence). V dropped 3 bases and J dropped 8 bases, with 10 bases sitting between them.

This clonotype was found many times. The CDR3 protein is CASSSPGNSGANVLTF. The CDR3 region has the DNA TGTGCCAGCAGTTCCCCAGGTAACTCTGGGGCCAACGTCCTGACTTTC. The V and J genes are TRBV28 and TRBJ2-6; no clear D. CDR3 size: 16 residues. V lost 4 bases, J lost 0 bases, and 10 bases lay in between. CDR1 is MDHEN and CDR2 is SYDVKM in the germline V gene.

The J gene is TRBJ2-4, the V gene TRBV19; no definite D call. The CDR3 covers 14 residues. Germline loops: CDR1 LNHDA, CDR2 SQIVND (reference sequence). V was shortened by 1 base and J by 0 bases, with 4 bases between the two germline ends. This CDR3 is CASSIAEAKNIQYF. In DNA form, the CDR3 reads TGTGCCAGTAGTATAGCTGAAGCCAAAAACATTCAGTACTTC. Variable domain in full (rest from reference TRBV19 and TRBJ2-4): DGGITQSPKYLFRKEGQNVTLSCEQNLNHDAMYWYRQDPGQGLRLIYYSQIVNDFQKGDIAEGYSVSREKKESFPLTVTSAQKNPTAFYLCASSIAEAKNIQYFGAGTRLSVL.

This clonotype was detected a few times. The chain recombines TRBV16 with TRBJ1-2; 8 bases fit TRBD1. Germline trimming cut 0 bases from V and 6 bases from J; bases unmatched to any gene: 3. The CDR3 is made up of 14 amino acids. Per germline, CDR1 KGHSY and CDR2 FQNENV. CDR3 residues: CASSQSATGDGYTF. The CDR3 DNA reads as TGTGCCAGCAGCCAATCGGCGACAGGGGATGGCTACACCTTC.

A word on this clonotype: A read error may produce the germline difference seen at one junction end. The chain is built from TRBV7-2 and TRBJ1-4, with D unresolved. Looked up from germline, CDR1 is SGHTA and CDR2 is FQGNSA. The CDR3 is made up of 15 amino acids. As DNA, the CDR3 is TGTGCCAGCAGCTTAGTCGGTCAACCTAATGGAAAACTGTTTTTT. Its translation is CASSLVGQPNGKLFF.

This chain uses TRBV7-9 with TRBJ2-7; 9 bases map to TRBD1. From germline, CDR1 is SEHNR and CDR2 FQNEAQ (reference sequence). Losses at the gene ends were 2 bases for V and 4 bases for J; bases not matched to a gene: 9. The CDR3 runs 16 residues. The CDR3 loop is CASSLLTGTGWYEQYF. The CDR3 DNA follows: TGTGCCAGCAGCTTACTTACCGGGACAGGGTGGTACGAGCAGTACTTC.

This clonotype turned up a few times. The chain links TRBV4-1 to TRBJ1-2; TRBD1 is a possible D gene (5 bases). CDR1 and CDR2 (germline): MGHRA, YSYEKL. This CDR3 is 15 amino acids long. The ends were cut back, 0 bases at V and 4 bases at J, with 12 bases in the middle. The CDR3 loop reads CASSQDVMGGYGYTF. The CDR3 nucleotides are TGCGCCAGCAGCCAAGATGTCATGGGGGGCTATGGCTACACCTTC.